These 10 T cell receptor beta chains originate from one sample sequenced in a study of PD-1 blockade in classical Hodgkin lymphoma. Every patient relapsed after autologous stem cell transplantation, and brentuximab vedotin exposure varied. The repertoire was sequenced with immunoSEQ multiplex PCR; TCRdb's copy has only in-frame clones and lacks some. This repertoire shows roughly 14,000 clones, less than 80% found once; its top ten account for around 10%. The sequencing here drew on peripheral blood mononuclear cells (PBMCs), taken at baseline. The receptor set was obtained from a human donor with classical Hodgkin lymphoma.

This clone was recorded once. The chain couples TRBV5-1 to TRBJ2-3, with unresolved D. V was shortened by 0 bases and J by 2 bases, with 1 base between the two germline ends. Looked up from germline, CDR1 is SGHRS and CDR2 is YFSETQ. The CDR3 is 12 residues long. The CDR3 coding sequence is TGCGCCAGCAGCTTGGACACAGATACGCAGTATTTT. Residues: CASSLDTDTQYF.

This clone showed up just a few times. V is TRBV6-1 and J is TRBJ2-7, with 9 bases lining up with TRBD1. Trimming at V came to 3 bases and at J to 5 bases, leaving 11 bases not matched to a gene. The CDR3 is 16 amino acids. The germline gives CDR1 MNHNS, CDR2 SASEGT. The CDR3 region has the DNA TGTGCCAGCAGTGACCCAGGCGGGACAGGGAACCACGAGCAGTACTTC. Amino acid sequence: CASSDPGGTGNHEQYF.

This rearrangement joins TRBV7-6 to TRBJ2-7; TRBD2 might be the D (5 bases). The germline V gene has CDR1 SGHVS and CDR2 FNYEAQ. The V end was cut by 4 bases, the J end by 3 bases, with 13 bases between. This CDR3 spans 14 amino acids. The chain's CDR3 is CASSSEGFGYEQYF. CDR3 nucleotides: TGTGCCAGCAGCTCCGAGGGTTTTGGCTACGAGCAGTACTTC. Based on the CDR3 plus reference TRBV7-6 and TRBJ2-7, the full variable domain is GAGVSQSPRYKVTKRGQDVALRCDPISGHVSLYWYRQALGQGPEFLTYFNYEAQQDKSGLPNDRFSAERPEGSISTLTIQRTEQRDSAMYRCASSSEGFGYEQYFGPGTRLTVT.

By share, this clone counts as medium-sized. V usage is TRBV18 and J usage is TRBJ2-1; the D is unclear. CDR3 size: 12 residues. The V end lost 3 bases, the J end lost 9 bases, and 9 bases lay between the germline ends. Germline V gene lookup returns CDR1 KGHSH and CDR2 LQKENI. The CDR3 bases are TGTGCCAGCTCACCCCTTGAAGTTGAGCAGTTCTTC. Encoded protein: CASSPLEVEQFF.

The gene calls are TRBV7-9 and TRBJ2-1, with D maybe TRBD1 (6 bases). The CDR3 loop spans 11 amino acids. Germline CDR1 and CDR2: SEHNR and FQNEAQ (reference sequence). The V end lost 2 bases, the J end lost 10 bases, and 6 bases lay between the germline ends. CDR3 residues: CASSLTGEQFF. CDR3 DNA: TGTGCCAGCAGCTTAACAGGGGAGCAGTTCTTC.

The chain joins TRBV18 to TRBJ1-1, with a tentative D call TRBD1 (6 bases). The CDR3 contains 13 residues. V lost 4 bases and J 3 bases, leaving 9 bases between the germline ends. Per germline, CDR1 KGHSH and CDR2 LQKENI. The CDR3 sequence is CASSRKGDTEAFF. CDR3 bases: TGTGCCAGCTCACGGAAGGGGGACACTGAAGCTTTCTTT.

This clone occurred once. The V gene is TRBV27, the J gene TRBJ2-3, with 7 bases fitting TRBD1. This CDR3 spans 14 amino acids. Germline values: CDR1 MNHEY, CDR2 SMNVEV (reference sequence). With V trimmed by 5 bases and J by 6 bases, 8 bases remained unmatched. The CDR3 nucleotides read TGTGCCAGCAGTCAGAGGACAGGCTTTGATACGCAGTATTTT. It encodes CASSQRTGFDTQYF.

The J gene is TRBJ2-2, the V gene TRBV6-1; 10 bases are a match to TRBD2. From germline, CDR1 is MNHNS and CDR2 SASEGT. Germline trimming cut 7 bases from V and 5 bases from J; bases unmatched to any gene: 4. The CDR3 is 14 amino acids. CDR3 sequence (DNA): TGTGCCAGCACAATTAGCGGGAGGACCGGGGAGCTGTTTTTT. This translates into CASTISGRTGELFF.

The gene calls are TRBV29-1 and TRBJ2-6; TRBD2 agrees at 8 bases. In germline, CDR1 is SQVTM, CDR2 ANQGSEA. This CDR3 region has 14 residues. V was pared by 7 bases and J by 1 base, with 3 bases of the junction left unmatched. The CDR3 is CSGRGGSGANVLTF. DNA for the CDR3: TGCAGCGGCCGGGGGGGTTCTGGGGCCAACGTCCTGACTTTC.

V is TRBV4-2 and J is TRBJ2-2; D may be TRBD2 (6 bases). The CDR3 has 15 amino acids. The V and J ends lost 1 base and 4 bases respectively, with 10 bases between them. CDR1 LGHNA and CDR2 YNFKEQ come from the germline V gene. The CDR3 bases are TGTGCCAGCAGCCAAGGTGGGGGGAGCACCGGGGAGCTGTTTTTT. Translating gives CASSQGGGSTGELFF.